These 14 T cell receptor beta chains originate from one sample sequenced in a study of blood T cell repertoires in COVID-19. Some clones are missing from TCRdb's copy, which holds only in-frame ones; the method was immunoSEQ multiplex PCR. The table has 180,000 or so clones, about 87% seen once; the top ten hold roughly 3.7%. Sequencing was carried out using peripheral blood. The receptors here all came from a woman aged 30 to 39 with acute or convalescent COVID-19.

The gene calls are TRBV2 and TRBJ2-2; 7 bases agree with TRBD2. Trimming at V came to 5 bases and at J to 4 bases, leaving 7 bases not matched to a gene. The CDR3 is made up of 15 amino acids. The germline V gene encodes CDR1 SNHLY and CDR2 FYNNEI. CDR3 sequence: CASSSREASTGELFF. In nucleotides, the CDR3 is TGTGCCAGCAGTTCCCGGGAGGCCTCCACCGGGGAGCTGTTTTTT. The complete variable domain, with remaining parts taken from reference TRBV2 and TRBJ2-2, reads EPEVTQTPSHQVTQMGQEVILRCVPISNHLYFYWYRQILGQKVEFLVSFYNNEISEKSEIFDDQFSVERPDGSNFTLKIRSTKLEDSAMYFCASSSREASTGELFFGEGSRLTVL.

This rearrangement joins TRBV6-2 or TRBV6-3 to TRBJ2-7, with 13 nucleotides matching TRBD2. The CDR3 is 13 amino acids. Trimming cost V 4 bases and J 6 bases; bases outside gene matches: 0. In germline, CDR1 is MNHEY, CDR2 SVGEGT. CDR3 coding DNA: TGTGCCAGCAGTTGGACTAGCGGGAGCGAGCAGTACTTC. Protein: CASSWTSGSEQYF.

This clone was found a few times. This sequence joins TRBV7-9 and TRBJ2-7, with 7 bases fitting TRBD2. J was trimmed by 9 bases and V by 5 bases; bases with no gene match: 16. The CDR3 has 15 amino acids. Germline CDR1 reads SEHNR; CDR2 reads FQNEAQ (reference sequence). The CDR3 spells CASSQHSGTYGVQYF. In DNA, the CDR3 is TGTGCCAGCAGCCAACACAGCGGGACCTACGGCGTGCAGTACTTC.

This chain uses TRBV5-1 with TRBJ1-1; perhaps TRBD1 as D (6 bases). Trimming took 0 bases from V and 0 from J, leaving 6 bases between them. This CDR3 is 14 amino acids long. Germline CDR1 and CDR2: SGHRS and YFSETQ. The CDR3 nucleotides read TGCGCCAGCAGCTTGGGACAGGTGAACACTGAAGCTTTCTTT. Amino acids: CASSLGQVNTEAFF.

The chain uses TRBV15 and TRBJ2-7; 9 bases align to TRBD2. CDR3 length: 15 residues. The germline CDR1 and CDR2 sequences are LNHNV and YYDKDF (reference sequence). With 4 bases clipped from V and 3 bases from J, the junction kept 7 bases outside the gene matches. CDR3 coding DNA: TGTGCCACCAGCACCCTAGCGGGATTAAGCTACGAGCAGTACTTC. Protein sequence: CATSTLAGLSYEQYF. The whole variable domain, filled in from reference TRBV15 and TRBJ2-7, reads DAMVIQNPRYQVTQFGKPVTLSCSQTLNHNVMYWYQQKSSQAPKLLFHYYDKDFNNEADTPDNFQSRRPNTSFCFLDIRSPGLGDTAMYLCATSTLAGLSYEQYFGPGTRLTVT.

The J gene is TRBJ2-7, the V gene TRBV6-5; TRBD2 agrees at 7 bases. V lost 8 bases and J lost 3; bases outside the gene matches: 4. The CDR3 loop spans 12 amino acids. Germline V gene sequence: CDR1 MNHEY, CDR2 SVGAGI. The CDR3 sequence: CASGTNLYEQYF. CDR3 DNA sequence: TGTGCCAGCGGGACTAACCTCTACGAGCAGTACTTC.

The J gene is TRBJ2-1, the V gene TRBV7-9; D call uncertain. The CDR3 loop spans 13 amino acids. Trimming left V 1 base short and J 5 bases short, with 6 bases between. The V gene's germline CDR1 is SEHNR and CDR2 FQNEAQ (reference sequence). CDR3 nucleotide sequence: TGTGCCAGCAGCTTAGGACACAACAATGAGCAGTTCTTC. It specifies CASSLGHNNEQFF.

The genes are TRBV5-1 and TRBJ2-1, with 7 positions matching TRBD2. CDR3 length: 14 residues. The germline CDR1 and CDR2 sequences are SGHRS and YFSETQ. V lost 2 bases and J lost 8; bases outside the gene matches: 7. As DNA, the CDR3 is TGCGCCAGCAGCTTTCTAGCGGAGGGAGATGAGCAGTTCTTC. Its protein is CASSFLAEGDEQFF.

The chain joins TRBV5-1 to TRBJ2-5; 7 positions agree with TRBD2. With 4 bases clipped from V and 2 bases from J, the junction kept 2 bases outside the gene matches. In germline, CDR1 is SGHRS, CDR2 YFSETQ. This CDR3 contains 13 residues. The CDR3, as DNA: TGCGCCAGCAGCGAGGGACTACAAGAGACCCAGTACTTC. Protein product: CASSEGLQETQYF.

This chain links TRBV11-2 with TRBJ1-3, with D unresolved. With 8 bases removed from V and 8 bases from J, the gap between germline ends came to 13 bases. In germline, CDR1 is SGHAT, CDR2 FQNNGV. The CDR3 spans 12 residues. The CDR3: CASASPGDTIYF. CDR3 nucleotides: TGTGCCAGCGCGAGCCCCGGGGACACCATATATTTT.

This chain links TRBV7-2 with TRBJ2-5, with TRBD1 identical over 11 bases. Unmatched junction bases numbered 4, after V lost 3 bases and J lost 4 bases. Germline lookup yields CDR1 SGHTA and CDR2 FQGNSA. CDR3 length equals 15 residues. The CDR3 loop is CASSFPGTGGETQYF. The CDR3 DNA reads TGTGCCAGCAGCTTTCCCGGGACAGGGGGAGAGACCCAGTACTTC.

In regard to this clone: The sample carries other DNA sequences with the same CDR3. The chain links TRBV6-5 to TRBJ2-7, with TRBD2 as a possible D gene (6 bases). The germline V gene has CDR1 MNHEY and CDR2 SVGAGI. This CDR3 is built from 13 residues. V was pared by 10 bases and J by 5 bases, with 18 bases between. The CDR3 sequence is CATSGDWFNEQYF. The CDR3 DNA sequence: TGTGCCACCTCGGGGGACTGGTTTAACGAGCAGTACTTC.

CDR3 sequence: CASSQRDSLSGELFF. The CDR3 coding sequence is TGCGCCAGCAGCCAACGGGACTCCTTGTCCGGGGAGCTGTTTTTT. V usage is TRBV5-1 and J usage is TRBJ2-2; possibly TRBD2 for D (6 bases). Germline values: CDR1 SGHRS, CDR2 YFSETQ. This CDR3 contains 15 residues. The germline V and J ends were trimmed by 4 bases and 6 bases, with 16 bases remaining between them.

The rearrangement links TRBV7-9 to TRBJ2-7; the D is unclear. Trimming pared 5 bases from V and 2 bases from J, leaving 7 bases between. Germline CDR1 is SEHNR and CDR2 is FQNEAQ (reference sequence). CDR3 length: 12 residues. As DNA, the CDR3 is TGTGCCAGCAGCCTGAACACCTACGAGCAGTACTTC. It is translated as CASSLNTYEQYF.